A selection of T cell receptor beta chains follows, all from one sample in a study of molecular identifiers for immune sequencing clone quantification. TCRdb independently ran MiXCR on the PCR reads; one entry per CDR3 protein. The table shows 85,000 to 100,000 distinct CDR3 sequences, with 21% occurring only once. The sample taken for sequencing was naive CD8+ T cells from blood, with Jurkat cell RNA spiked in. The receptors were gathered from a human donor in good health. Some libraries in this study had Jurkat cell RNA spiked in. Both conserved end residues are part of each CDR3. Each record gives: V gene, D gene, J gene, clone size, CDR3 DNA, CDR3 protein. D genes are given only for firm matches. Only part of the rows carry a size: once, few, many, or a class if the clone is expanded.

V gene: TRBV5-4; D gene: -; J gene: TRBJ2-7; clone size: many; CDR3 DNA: TGTGCCAGCAGCTTGGAAAGGCCGGGGCTAAACGAGCAGTACTTC; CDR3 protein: CASSLERPGLNEQYF
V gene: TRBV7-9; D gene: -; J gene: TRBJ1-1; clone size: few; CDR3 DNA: TGTGCCAGCAGCTGGGAAGAGACTGAAGCTTTCTTT; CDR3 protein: CASSWEETEAFF
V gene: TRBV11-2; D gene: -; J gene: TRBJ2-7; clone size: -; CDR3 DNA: TGTGCCAGCAGCTTAGATTCTCCATTCGAGCAGTACTTC; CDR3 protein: CASSLDSPFEQYF
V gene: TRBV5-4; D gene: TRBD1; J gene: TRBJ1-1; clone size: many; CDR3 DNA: TGTGCCAGCAGCTTGGGACAGGGTGGCGGGGAAGCTTTCTTT; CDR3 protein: CASSLGQGGGEAFF
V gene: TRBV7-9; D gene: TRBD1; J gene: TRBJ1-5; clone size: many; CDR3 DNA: TGTGCCAGCAGCTTTACCGGACAGGGGTATCAGCCCCAGCATTTT; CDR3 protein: CASSFTGQGYQPQHF
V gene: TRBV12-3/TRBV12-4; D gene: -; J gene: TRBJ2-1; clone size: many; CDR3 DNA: TGTGCCAGCAGGACGGGGGCGGGTGAGCAGTTCTTC; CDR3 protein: CASRTGAGEQFF
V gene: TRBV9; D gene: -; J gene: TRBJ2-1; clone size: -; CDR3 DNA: TGTGCCGGCAGCGTAACTAGCCAGCTGGTTTACAATGAGCAGTTCTTC; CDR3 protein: CAGSVTSQLVYNEQFF
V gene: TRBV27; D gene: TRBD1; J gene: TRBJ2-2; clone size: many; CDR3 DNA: TGTGCCAGCCTTAAAGGGGACAGGGGGGTAACCGGGGAGCTGTTTTTT; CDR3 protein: CASLKGDRGVTGELFF
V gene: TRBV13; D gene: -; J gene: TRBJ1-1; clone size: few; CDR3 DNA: TGTGCCAGCAGCTTGCCGGGGAAGATGGCTTTCTTT; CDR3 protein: CASSLPGKMAFF
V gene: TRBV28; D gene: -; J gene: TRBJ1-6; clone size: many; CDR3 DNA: TGTGCCAGCAGTTTGTCCCCTTGGGGGTCACCCCTCCACTTT; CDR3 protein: CASSLSPWGSPLHF
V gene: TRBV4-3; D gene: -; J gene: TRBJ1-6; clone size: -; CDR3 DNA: TGCGCCAGCAGCCAAGGGTACGGACGGGATTCACCCCTCCACTTT; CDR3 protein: CASSQGYGRDSPLHF
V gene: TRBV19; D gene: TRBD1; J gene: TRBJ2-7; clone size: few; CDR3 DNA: TGTGCCAGTAGTACGGGACAGGGTTTCGTCTACGAGCAGTACTTC; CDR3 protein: CASSTGQGFVYEQYF
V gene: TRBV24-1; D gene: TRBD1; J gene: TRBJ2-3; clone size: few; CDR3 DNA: TGTGCCACCAGTGACGGGGACAGGGACACAGATACGCAGTATTTT; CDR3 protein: CATSDGDRDTDTQYF
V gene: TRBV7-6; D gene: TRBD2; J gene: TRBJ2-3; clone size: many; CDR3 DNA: TGTGCCAGCAGCTTACTAGCGGGAGGGCCAAATACGCAGTATTTT; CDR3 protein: CASSLLAGGPNTQYF
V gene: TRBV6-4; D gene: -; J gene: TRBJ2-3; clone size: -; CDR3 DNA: TGTGCCAGCAGTGACTCAGGATCTTATGGGGATACGCAGTATTTT; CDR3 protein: CASSDSGSYGDTQYF
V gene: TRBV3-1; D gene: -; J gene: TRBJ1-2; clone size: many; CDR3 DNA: TGTGCCAGCAGCGGTGCTCCGGGACCCGAGAGGGGCTATGGCTACACCTTC; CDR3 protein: CASSGAPGPERGYGYTF
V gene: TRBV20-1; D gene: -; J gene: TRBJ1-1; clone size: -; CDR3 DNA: TGCAGTGCTCCGACAGGCTCTAGAACTGAAGCTTTCTTT; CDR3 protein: CSAPTGSRTEAFF
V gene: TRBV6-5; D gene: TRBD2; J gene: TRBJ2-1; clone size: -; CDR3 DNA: TGTGCCAGCAGTTACTGGTTAGCGGGAGGCCTTGAGCAGTTCTTC; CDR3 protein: CASSYWLAGGLEQFF
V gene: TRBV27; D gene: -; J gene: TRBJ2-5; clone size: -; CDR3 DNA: TGTGCCAGCAGTTTTAGGGGGGCCCGCGAGACCCAGTACTTC; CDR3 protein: CASSFRGARETQYF
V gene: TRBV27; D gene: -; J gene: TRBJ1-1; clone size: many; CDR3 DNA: TGTGCCAGCAGTTTAACAGGCCGTACTGAAGCTTTCTTT; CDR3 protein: CASSLTGRTEAFF
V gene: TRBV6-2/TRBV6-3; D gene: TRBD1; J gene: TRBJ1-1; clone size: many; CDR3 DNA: TGTGCCGCAGGGACAGGGACTATGAACACTGAAGCTTTCTTT; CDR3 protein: CAAGTGTMNTEAFF
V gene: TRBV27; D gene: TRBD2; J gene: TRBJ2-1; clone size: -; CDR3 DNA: TGTGCCAGCAGTCAGGGACTAATTTTCCGCAATGAGCAGTTCTTC; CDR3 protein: CASSQGLIFRNEQFF
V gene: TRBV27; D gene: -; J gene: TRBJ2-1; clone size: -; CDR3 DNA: TGTGCCAGCAGTTCGCGTCTTACTAACAATGAGCAGTTCTTC; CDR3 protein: CASSSRLTNNEQFF
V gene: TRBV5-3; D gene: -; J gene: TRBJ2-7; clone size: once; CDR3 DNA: TGTGCCAGCAGCTTGAGGGGGACCCAAGATTACGAGCAGTACTTC; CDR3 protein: CASSLRGTQDYEQYF
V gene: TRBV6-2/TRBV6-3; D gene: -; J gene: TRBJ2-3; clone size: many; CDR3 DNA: TGTGCCAGCACCCCACCGCAGGGTTGGGGCACAGATACGCAGTATTTT; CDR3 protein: CASTPPQGWGTDTQYF
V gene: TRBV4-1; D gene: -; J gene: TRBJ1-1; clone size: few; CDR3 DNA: TGCGCCAGCAGCCAAAAGGGTCGGGGGACAATGAACACTGAAGCTTTCTTT; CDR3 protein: CASSQKGRGTMNTEAFF
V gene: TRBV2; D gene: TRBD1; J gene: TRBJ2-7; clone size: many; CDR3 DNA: TGTGCCAGCAGTGAAGGGCAACAGGGGGCAGAGCAGTACTTC; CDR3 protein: CASSEGQQGAEQYF
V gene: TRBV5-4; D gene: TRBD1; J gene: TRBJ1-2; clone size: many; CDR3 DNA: TGTGCCAGCAGCCGGACAGGAAACTATGGCTACACCTTC; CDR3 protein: CASSRTGNYGYTF
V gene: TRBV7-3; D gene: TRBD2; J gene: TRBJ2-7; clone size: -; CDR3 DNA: TGTGCCAGCAGCTTAACAGGGACTAAGCTTGACGAGCAGTACTTC; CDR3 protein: CASSLTGTKLDEQYF
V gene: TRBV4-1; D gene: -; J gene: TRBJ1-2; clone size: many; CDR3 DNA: TGCGCCAGCAGCCAGGACAGCTATGGCTACACCTTC; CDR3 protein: CASSQDSYGYTF
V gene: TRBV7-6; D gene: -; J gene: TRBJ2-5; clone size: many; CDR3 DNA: TGTGCCAGCAGCTCGATCAATCAAGAGACCCAGTACTTC; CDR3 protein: CASSSINQETQYF
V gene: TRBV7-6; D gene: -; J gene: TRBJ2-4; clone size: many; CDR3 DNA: TGTGCCAGCAGCTTAGGAGGTCAAAACATTCAGTACTTC; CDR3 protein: CASSLGGQNIQYF
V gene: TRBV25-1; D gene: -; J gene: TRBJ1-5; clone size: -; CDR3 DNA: TGTGCCAGCAGTGAGTGGGCGGAAAGGGGTAATCAGCCCCAGCATTTT; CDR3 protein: CASSEWAERGNQPQHF
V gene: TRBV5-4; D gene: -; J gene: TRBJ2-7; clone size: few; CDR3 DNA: TGTGCCAGCAGACCTGGACAGAGCTCCTACGAGCAGTACTTC; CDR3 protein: CASRPGQSSYEQYF
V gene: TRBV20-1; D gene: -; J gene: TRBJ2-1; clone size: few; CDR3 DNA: TGCAGTGCTAGAGGTACAGAATGTCTTGTATCCCAGGTGTCTGAGCAGTTCTTC; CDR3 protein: CSARGTECLVSQVSEQFF
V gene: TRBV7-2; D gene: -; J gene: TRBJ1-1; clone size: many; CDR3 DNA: TGTGCCAGCAGCCCCCAGCTAGGGGGTAGGACTGAAGCTTTCTTT; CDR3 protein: CASSPQLGGRTEAFF
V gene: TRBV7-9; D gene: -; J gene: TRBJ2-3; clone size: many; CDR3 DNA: TGTGCCAGCAGCTTTCCACTACGGGGGCAGGATACGCAGTATTTT; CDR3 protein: CASSFPLRGQDTQYF
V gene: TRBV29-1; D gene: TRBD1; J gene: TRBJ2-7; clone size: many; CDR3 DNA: TGCAGCGTTGAAGGTCCGGGACAGGGAAATTACGAGCAGTACTTC; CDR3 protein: CSVEGPGQGNYEQYF
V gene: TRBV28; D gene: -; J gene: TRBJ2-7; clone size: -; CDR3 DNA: TGTGCCAGCGGTACTAAACGGATAGGAAAATCGGCGCTAGTCTACGAGCAGTACTTC; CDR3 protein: CASGTKRIGKSALVYEQYF
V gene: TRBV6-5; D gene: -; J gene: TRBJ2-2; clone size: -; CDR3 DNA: TGTGCCGGCAGTTACTCGAGCACCGGGGAGCTGTTTTTT; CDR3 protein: CAGSYSSTGELFF
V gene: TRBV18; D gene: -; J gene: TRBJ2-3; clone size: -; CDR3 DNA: TGTGCCAGCTCACCACCATCTAGCACAGATACGCAGTCCTTT; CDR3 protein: CASSPPSSTDTQSF
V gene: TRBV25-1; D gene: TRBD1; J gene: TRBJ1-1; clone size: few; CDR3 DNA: TGTGCCAGCGAGGGGCAGGGGGCCACTGAAGCTTTCTTT; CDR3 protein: CASEGQGATEAFF
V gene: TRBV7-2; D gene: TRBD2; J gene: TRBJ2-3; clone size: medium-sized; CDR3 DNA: TGTGCCAGCAGCTCCGGACTAGTGGCAGATACGCAGTATTTT; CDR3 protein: CASSSGLVADTQYF
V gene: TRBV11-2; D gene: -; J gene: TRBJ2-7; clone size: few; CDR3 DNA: TGTGCCAGCAGCCAAGGACTGAATCCCTACGAGCAGTACTTC; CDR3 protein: CASSQGLNPYEQYF
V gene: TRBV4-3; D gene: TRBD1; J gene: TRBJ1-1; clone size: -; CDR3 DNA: TGCGCCAGCAGCCAAGGGCTTTTCACAGGGGGCAAGGGGACTGAAGCTTTCTTT; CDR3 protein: CASSQGLFTGGKGTEAFF